This T cell receptor (beta chain) was identified in a study of shared clonotypes between healthy human individuals. Study conclusions and caveats: Compared with memory subsets, naive subsets generally had larger estimated richness. Apart from blood, nothing was sampled; tissue repertoires likely differ.

To note about this clone: What it recognizes is unknown.

Genomic DNA per cell subset filled all wells of several immunoSEQ plates. Here immunoSEQ multiplex PCR was the method, and the copy in TCRdb shows in-frame clones only, minus some. The table has 2 million to 2.5 million clones, almost 96% seen once; the top ten hold approximately 0.13%. The study separated CD4+ cells into CD45RA+ naive and CD45RA-negative memory subsets. The V gene's germline CDR1 is SNHLY and CDR2 FYNNEI. Trimming stripped 1 base from V and 4 bases from J, with 11 bases between. The CDR3 has 14 residues. The chain combines TRBV2 with TRBJ2-7; D not resolved. The clonotype comes from a man between 18 and 29 years old in good health. Sequenced: naive CD4+ T cells sorted from blood. Subset denoted: CD45RA+ positively selected. As DNA, the CDR3 is TGTGCCAGCAGTGAAGATGGCACCCGTTACGAGCAGTACTTC. Translated, it gives CASSEDGTRYEQYF.